Listed below are T cell receptor beta chains from one sample, sequenced in a study of beta chain features in type 1 diabetes. Sequencing was performed with immunoSEQ multiplex PCR; in TCRdb, only in-frame clones are kept and a portion is missing. The sample shows 900,000 or so clones, 15% to 20% of them seen only once. The specimen was naive CD4+ T cells from blood. The receptors derive from a young woman in good health. Both conserved end residues are part of each CDR3. The D gene is left open where the match is weak. Clone sizes are given selectively: once, few, many, or a class where the clone is expanded.

NA,TRBV10-3,TRBJ2-1,few,CAISENSGLAYNEQFF,TGTGCCATCAGTGAGAACTCGGGGCTAGCGTACAATGAGCAGTTCTTC
TRBD2,TRBV27,TRBJ2-5,few,CASSLSGGLAGVYQETQYF,TGTGCCAGCAGTTTATCGGGCGGACTAGCGGGAGTTTACCAAGAGACCCAGTACTTC
NA,TRBV15,TRBJ1-2,NA,CATSRDGLGGYTF,TGTGCCACCAGCAGAGATGGCCTGGGCGGCTACACCTTC
NA,TRBV10-2,TRBJ2-5,NA,CASSLKMQETQYF,TGCGCCAGCAGTTTGAAGATGCAAGAGACCCAGTACTTC
NA,TRBV28,TRBJ2-2,NA,CASVRSGASGRRGGGPGELFF,TGTGCCAGCGTTAGGTCCGGGGCGTCCGGACGCAGAGGCGGAGGACCCGGGGAGCTGTTTTTT
TRBD2,TRBV6-5,TRBJ2-1,NA,CASSPLAGGRYEQFF,TGTGCCAGCAGCCCTCTAGCGGGAGGGCGCTATGAGCAGTTCTTC
NA,TRBV6-6,TRBJ1-5,few,CASTYREHQPQHF,TGTGCCAGCACGTACAGGGAACATCAGCCCCAGCATTTT
NA,TRBV18,TRBJ2-4,NA,CASSPHGRGDIQYF,TGTGCCAGCTCACCGCACGGGCGTGGGGACATTCAGTACTTC
NA,TRBV19,TRBJ1-1,few,CASKIGQNTEAFF,TGTGCCAGTAAAATAGGGCAGAACACTGAAGCTTTCTTT
NA,TRBV6-5,TRBJ2-6,NA,CASSYSIGLGANVLTF,TGTGCCAGCAGTTACTCGATTGGTCTCGGGGCCAACGTCCTGACTTTC
NA,TRBV7-2,TRBJ1-1,NA,CASSPGKNTEAFF,TGTGCCAGCAGCCCCGGGAAGAACACTGAAGCTTTCTTT
TRBD2,TRBV29-1,TRBJ2-5,few,CSVVLAGGQETQYF,TGCAGCGTTGTCCTAGCGGGAGGACAAGAGACCCAGTACTTC
NA,TRBV7-8,TRBJ1-3,few,CASSLKAGSGNTIYF,TGTGCCAGCAGCCTAAAAGCGGGCTCTGGAAACACCATATATTTT
TRBD1,TRBV7-9,TRBJ1-5,NA,CASSRDRVQPQHF,TGTGCCAGCAGTCGGGACAGGGTTCAGCCCCAGCATTTT
NA,TRBV29-1,TRBJ1-5,few,CSVGADQPQHF,TGCAGCGTCGGGGCGGATCAGCCCCAGCATTTT
NA,TRBV19,TRBJ2-2,few,CASRVAAYNTGELFF,TGTGCCAGTAGGGTGGCGGCCTATAACACCGGGGAGCTGTTTTTT
NA,TRBV5-1,TRBJ2-1,few,CASRPTDGYNEQFF,TGCGCCAGCAGACCCACCGACGGTTACAATGAGCAGTTCTTC
NA,TRBV4-1,TRBJ2-4,few,CASSQDISLAKNIQYF,TGCGCCAGCAGCCAAGATATATCGCTAGCCAAAAACATTCAGTACTTC
NA,TRBV4-3,TRBJ1-3,NA,CASSQDSGQSSGNTIYF,TGCGCCAGCAGCCAAGATTCTGGCCAGAGCTCTGGAAACACCATATATTTT
NA,TRBV12-1,TRBJ1-2,few,CANGTGYGYTF,TGTGCCAACGGGACAGGGTATGGCTACACCTTC
TRBD2,TRBV6-6,TRBJ2-7,NA,CASTAGLARTYEQYF,TGTGCCAGCACCGCGGGACTAGCGAGGACCTACGAGCAGTACTTC
TRBD1,TRBV10-2,TRBJ1-2,few,CASYPTGARRGYTF,TGCGCCAGCTACCCTACAGGGGCAAGGAGGGGCTACACCTTC
TRBD1,TRBV18,TRBJ1-1,few,CASSPWTGGNTEAFF,TGTGCCAGCTCACCCTGGACAGGGGGGAACACTGAAGCTTTCTTT